Below are 27 T cell receptor beta chains sequenced from a single sample in a study of a mutant IDH1 vaccine in newly diagnosed glioma. Their antigens are not known. Assay used: immunoSEQ multiplex PCR; TCRdb lists only in-frame clones, some missing. Here the sample spans just under 70,000 clones, roughly 84% being singletons. Time point of the sample: week 35, safety follow-up. Every vaccine dose comprised 300 ug of mutant IDH1 20-mer peptide plus topical imiquimod. Specimen: PBMCs, collected from a glioma patient whose treatment included an IDH1 peptide vaccine. The source of these receptors is a man between 18 and 35 years old with glioma.

This rearrangement joins TRBV7-6 to TRBJ1-5, with D possibly being TRBD1 (5 bases). This CDR3 region has 15 residues. Germline CDR1 and CDR2: SGHVS and FNYEAQ. With 5 bases removed from V and 4 bases from J, the gap between germline ends came to 15 bases. The CDR3 reads CASSQNGRGNQPQHF. In nucleotides, the CDR3 is TGTGCCAGCAGCCAGAATGGACGGGGGAATCAGCCCCAGCATTTT.

The chain employs TRBV4-1 and TRBJ1-1; D may be TRBD1 (5 bases). CDR1 is MGHRA, CDR2 YSYEKL, per germline. The CDR3 has 14 amino acids. The V and J ends lost 4 bases and 3 bases respectively, with 12 bases between them. CDR3 bases: TGCGCCAGCAGCCCTGATGAAGGGGACACTGAAGCTTTCTTT. Amino acids: CASSPDEGDTEAFF.

This chain connects TRBV7-9 to TRBJ1-1; D unclear. Between the trimmed V and J ends, which lost 1 base and 6 bases, there was a span of 15 bases. CDR1 and CDR2 (germline): SEHNR, FQNEAQ (reference sequence). The CDR3 sequence is 15 residues long. The CDR3 coding sequence is TGTGCCAGCAGCTTAGAGTCCCCCCGGATTTCTGAAGCTTTCTTT. It specifies CASSLESPRISEAFF.

The J gene is TRBJ1-2, the V gene TRBV28; a possible D gene is TRBD1 (6 bases). The V and J ends lost 3 bases and 4 bases respectively, with 12 bases between them. The V gene's germline CDR1 is MDHEN and CDR2 SYDVKM. The CDR3 loop spans 14 amino acids. The CDR3 is CASSFPQGIYGYTF. The DNA of the CDR3 is TGTGCCAGCAGTTTTCCCCAGGGGATCTATGGCTACACCTTC.

The V and J genes are TRBV28 and TRBJ1-4; TRBD1 is a possible D gene (5 bases). V lost 2 bases to trimming and J lost 8 bases, with 12 bases between them. The CDR3 has 14 residues. Germline V gene sequence: CDR1 MDHEN, CDR2 SYDVKM. The CDR3, as DNA: TGTGCCAGCAGTTTAGGGAGGGGCCGAGAAAAACTGTTTTTT. Protein: CASSLGRGREKLFF.

V usage is TRBV19 and J usage is TRBJ2-7; no reliable D call. Germline CDR1 reads LNHDA; CDR2 reads SQIVND (reference sequence). The CDR3 consists of 11 residues. Trimming removed 6 bases at V and 8 bases at J, with 11 bases between. The CDR3 DNA is TGTGCCAGTAGCCTCGTCGGAAAGCAGTACTTC. Residues: CASSLVGKQYF.

The chain couples TRBV5-1 to TRBJ2-4; D is unclear. Germline-derived CDR1 and CDR2 are SGHRS and YFSETQ. Trimming took off 0 bases at V and 7 bases at J, with 11 bases between the two ends. CDR3 size: 14 residues. The CDR3 DNA follows: TGCGCCAGCAGCTTGGTTCCGGAAGTCAACATTCAGTACTTC. Translating gives CASSLVPEVNIQYF. The full variable domain, rest sourced from reference TRBV5-1 and TRBJ2-4, is KAGVTQTPRYLIKTRGQQVTLSCSPISGHRSVSWYQQTPGQGLQFLFEYFSETQRNKGNFPGRFSGRQFSNSRSEMNVSTLELGDSALYLCASSLVPEVNIQYFGAGTRLSVL.

The V call is TRBV11-1, the J call TRBJ1-1, with 9 nucleotides matching TRBD1. CDR3 length: 17 amino acids. The ends lost 5 bases at V and 0 bases at J; junction bases unmatched: 10. Germline CDR1 SGHAT, CDR2 FQDESV (reference sequence). This chain's CDR3 is CASSPRQGVLMNTEAFF. In DNA, the CDR3 is TGTGCCAGCAGCCCCCGACAGGGGGTTCTCATGAACACTGAAGCTTTCTTT.

The genes are TRBV18 and TRBJ2-5; 10 positions agree with TRBD2. The CDR3 spans 18 residues. V trimming: 3 bases; J trimming: 5 bases; junction bases outside the gene matches: 15. Germline V gene data show CDR1 as KGHSH and CDR2 as LQKENI. CDR3 nucleotides: TGTGCCAGCTCACCCCCCCGCGGTCGGACTAGCGGTTCCGAGACCCAGTACTTC. Amino acids: CASSPPRGRTSGSETQYF.

This clone is a singleton in its sample. This chain joins TRBV6-1 and TRBJ2-1; maybe TRBD2 (7 bases). CDR1 is MNHNS, CDR2 SASEGT, per germline. The CDR3 extends over 14 amino acids. V shed 8 bases and J shed 1 base, with 12 bases lying between them. The CDR3 DNA reads as TGTGCCAGCGGGAGGGGGGATTCCTACAATGAGCAGTTCTTC. Translation: CASGRGDSYNEQFF.

This clone was counted a single time. The chain links TRBV30 to TRBJ1-6, with a possible D match to TRBD1 (5 bases). Looked up from germline, CDR1 is GTSNPN and CDR2 is SVGIG (reference sequence). V lost 0 bases and J lost 10, with 10 bases in between. The CDR3 has 13 amino acids. In DNA, the CDR3 is TGTGCCTGGAGTGTACACGGGACGTCACCCCTCCACTTT. This gives the protein CAWSVHGTSPLHF.

V gene TRBV29-1 combines with J gene TRBJ2-7, with 10 bases aligning to TRBD2. The CDR3 loop spans 16 amino acids. Germline trimming cut 0 bases from V and 1 base from J; bases unmatched to any gene: 6. CDR1 is SQVTM and CDR2 is ANQGSEA in the germline V gene. The CDR3 here is CSVEDRTSGVSYEQYF. The CDR3 nucleotides read TGCAGCGTTGAAGATCGAACTAGCGGGGTATCCTACGAGCAGTACTTC.

The DNA of the CDR3 is TGTGCCAGCAGCTCTGGGACTAACACTGAAGCTTTCTTT. This encodes CASSSGTNTEAFF. This rearrangement joins TRBV7-2 to TRBJ1-1; weak D call: TRBD1 (5 bases). Germline V lookup: CDR1 SGHTA, CDR2 FQGNSA. Trimming pared 4 bases from V and 2 bases from J, leaving 8 bases between. There are 13 residues in the CDR3.

This chain joins TRBV7-6 and TRBJ2-7; 10 bases match TRBD1. This CDR3 has 18 amino acids. Germline V gene lookup returns CDR1 SGHVS and CDR2 FNYEAQ. Trimming took 3 bases from V and 7 from J; bases not matched to a gene: 18. This CDR3 reads CASSFLISGTGEVGEQYF. In DNA form, the CDR3 reads TGTGCCAGCAGCTTCTTAATTTCCGGGACAGGGGAGGTCGGGGAGCAGTACTTC.

This chain joins TRBV5-5 and TRBJ2-7; D might be TRBD1 or TRBD2, each matching 5 bases. Germline V lookup: CDR1 SGHKS, CDR2 YYEKEE (reference sequence). The V and J ends lost 0 bases and 0 bases respectively, with 10 bases between them. The CDR3 totals 15 residues. The CDR3 sequence is CASSLGPGSSYEQYF. In nucleotides, the CDR3 is TGTGCCAGCAGCTTGGGGCCAGGGAGCTCCTACGAGCAGTACTTC.

The chain uses TRBV4-1 and TRBJ1-2; weak D call: TRBD1 (6 bases). CDR1 MGHRA and CDR2 YSYEKL come from the germline V gene. The CDR3 length is 16 residues. The V end was cut by 0 bases, the J end by 2 bases, with 13 bases between. CDR3 region: CASSQDQGTGNYGYTF. As DNA, the CDR3 is TGCGCCAGCAGCCAAGATCAGGGTACAGGGAACTATGGCTACACCTTC.

This clone was counted a few times. This chain joins TRBV30 and TRBJ1-1; D gene unclear. CDR1 and CDR2 from the germline V gene are GTSNPN and SVGIG (reference sequence). Trimming removed 4 bases at V and 5 bases at J, with 11 bases between. This CDR3 region has 12 residues. The CDR3 spells CAWKPDRTEAFF. As DNA, the CDR3 is TGTGCCTGGAAGCCCGATAGGACTGAAGCTTTCTTT.

In this sample, this clone turned up a few times. This chain connects TRBV5-6 to TRBJ1-2, with a weak D call TRBD1 (5 bases). There are 13 residues in the CDR3. In germline, CDR1 is SGHDT, CDR2 YYEEEE. V was trimmed by 2 bases and J by 7 bases, leaving 12 bases between them. In DNA, the CDR3 is TGTGCCAGCAGCTTAACAGGAGGGCGTGGCTACACCTTC. It yields the protein CASSLTGGRGYTF.

The table lists this clone with a count of one. The chain links TRBV5-1 to TRBJ1-4, with D maybe TRBD1 (6 bases). The V gene lost 4 bases and the J gene lost 8 bases, with 18 bases spanning the gap. Germline V gives CDR1 SGHRS, CDR2 YFSETQ. The CDR3 totals 15 residues. The chain's CDR3 is CASSPVGTTGEKLFF. In DNA, the CDR3 is TGCGCCAGCAGCCCGGTCGGGACGACAGGCGAAAAACTGTTTTTT.

The genes are TRBV19 and TRBJ1-5; TRBD1 matches 8 bases. Germline loops: CDR1 LNHDA, CDR2 SQIVND (reference sequence). J was trimmed by 0 bases and V by 6 bases; bases with no gene match: 4. The CDR3 is 15 amino acids. CDR3: CASSRTGFSNQPQHF. The CDR3 DNA sequence: TGTGCCAGTAGCCGGACAGGGTTTAGCAATCAGCCCCAGCATTTT.

The V and J genes are TRBV6-1 and TRBJ2-7; 8 positions agree with TRBD1. V gave up 6 bases and J gave up 3 bases; unmatched junction bases: 4. The CDR3 length is 13 residues. Looked up from germline, CDR1 is MNHNS and CDR2 is SASEGT. The CDR3 loop is CASSPGTGYEQYF. In nucleotides, the CDR3 is TGTGCCAGCAGCCCCGGGACAGGCTACGAGCAGTACTTC.

The chain joins TRBV28 to TRBJ1-5; TRBD1 is a possible D gene (6 bases). Germline CDR1 MDHEN, CDR2 SYDVKM. V lost 1 base, J lost 6 bases, and 13 bases lay in between. CDR3 length: 15 amino acids. The chain's CDR3 is CASSLFGQSRQPQHF. CDR3 coding DNA: TGTGCCAGCAGTTTATTCGGACAGTCACGTCAGCCCCAGCATTTT.

The genes are TRBV9 and TRBJ1-2; D gene ambiguous. The CDR3 length is 15 residues. V was shortened by 0 bases and J by 2 bases, with 11 bases between the two germline ends. The germline gives CDR1 SGDLS, CDR2 YYNGEE. The DNA of the CDR3 is TGTGCCAGCAGCGTAGACAGAACAGCAAACTATGGCTACACCTTC. Protein product: CASSVDRTANYGYTF. Using reference TRBV9 and TRBJ1-2 for the parts outside the CDR3, the full variable domain is DSGVTQTPKHLITATGQRVTLRCSPRSGDLSVYWYQQSLDQGLQFLIQYYNGEERAKGNILERFSAQQFPDLHSELNLSSLELGDSALYFCASSVDRTANYGYTFGSGTRLTVV.

This chain's CDR3 is CAISDSTYDRAEAFF. CDR3 coding DNA: TGTGCCATCAGTGACTCCACCTATGACAGGGCTGAAGCTTTCTTT. The chain uses TRBV10-3 and TRBJ1-1; 7 nucleotides line up with TRBD1. This CDR3 has 15 amino acids. Germline V CDR1 and CDR2: ENHRY, SYGVKD. V trimming: 3 bases; J trimming: 6 bases; junction bases outside the gene matches: 10.

V and J are TRBV19 and TRBJ1-2; 7 bases fit TRBD1. Germline assignment: CDR1 LNHDA and CDR2 SQIVND (reference sequence). The CDR3 has 15 residues. V was clipped by 6 bases and J by 0 bases; unmatched bases: 7. CDR3 protein: CASRPGQASNYGYTF. CDR3 sequence (DNA): TGTGCCAGTAGACCCGGACAGGCCTCTAACTATGGCTACACCTTC. Full variable domain (missing parts from reference TRBV19 and TRBJ1-2): DGGITQSPKYLFRKEGQNVTLSCEQNLNHDAMYWYRQDPGQGLRLIYYSQIVNDFQKGDIAEGYSVSREKKESFPLTVTSAQKNPTAFYLCASRPGQASNYGYTFGSGTRLTVV.

This rearrangement joins TRBV7-9 to TRBJ2-2; TRBD1 aligns across 9 bases. The CDR3 runs 17 residues. V shed 3 bases and J 4 bases; nucleotides not matched to a gene: 9. Germline values: CDR1 SEHNR, CDR2 FQNEAQ (reference sequence). Here the CDR3 reads CASSFTPGQGITGELFF. The CDR3 nucleotides read TGTGCCAGCAGCTTCACCCCTGGACAGGGGATCACCGGGGAGCTGTTTTTT.

The chain combines TRBV5-1 with TRBJ2-2; 8 positions agree with TRBD1. Germline loops: CDR1 SGHRS, CDR2 YFSETQ. CDR3 size: 17 residues. V gave up 3 bases and J gave up 1 base; unmatched junction bases: 8. The CDR3 DNA is TGCGCCAGCAGCTACGCGGCAGGGGGCCTGAACACCGGGGAGCTGTTTTTT. Amino acid sequence: CASSYAAGGLNTGELFF.